A selection of T cell receptor beta chains follows, all from one sample in a study of response to subunit inactivated influenza vaccine. TCRdb fed the RT-PCR reads into MiXCR, producing one record per CDR3 protein. Of around 760,000 distinct CDR3 sequences listed, 11% to 15% are singletons. The specimen was PBMCs from blood, collected 14 to 15 days before vaccination. All receptors come from a man aged 45-65 years who received an inactivated influenza vaccine. The CDR3 runs from the conserved cysteine through the conserved F or W. A D gene is named only where the DNA matches it firmly. A row's size may be missing; if present it is once, few, many or a size class.

clone_size	cdr3_length	j_call	v_call	d_call	cdr3_aa	cdr3_nt
few	17	TRBJ1-5	TRBV5-1	-	CASSPDPIRAANQPQHF	TGCGCCAGCAGCCCCGACCCGATACGGGCCGCAAATCAGCCCCAGCATTTT
-	16	TRBJ2-7	TRBV7-9	-	CASSSEGWGRNYEQYF	TGTGCCAGCAGCTCAGAAGGGTGGGGCAGGAATTACGAGCAGTACTTC
-	13	TRBJ2-5	TRBV6-1	-	CASIRTNQETQYF	TGTGCCAGCATAAGGACAAACCAAGAGACCCAGTACTTC
-	14	TRBJ2-7	TRBV15	-	CATSRDLSGLEQYF	TGTGCCACCAGCAGAGATCTAAGCGGACTCGAGCAGTACTTC
many	15	TRBJ1-5	TRBV6-2/TRBV6-3	TRBD1	CASSARQGLNQPQHF	TGTGCCAGCAGTGCAAGACAGGGCCTCAATCAGCCCCAGCATTTT
-	13	TRBJ2-5	TRBV10-2	-	CASSGPLRETQYF	TGCGCCAGCAGTGGACCCCTTAGAGAGACCCAGTACTTC
few	12	TRBJ1-2	TRBV7-8	-	CASSFNREIYTF	TGTGCCAGCAGCTTTAACAGGGAAATCTACACCTTC
few	14	TRBJ2-7	TRBV29-1	-	CSVEGGPGTYEQYF	TGCAGCGTTGAAGGAGGGCCGGGAACCTACGAGCAGTACTTC
few	16	TRBJ2-1	TRBV4-3	-	CASSQDNAKRYNEQFF	TGCGCCAGCAGCCAAGATAACGCAAAGCGGTACAATGAGCAGTTCTTC
-	21	TRBJ2-1	TRBV4-1	TRBD2	CASSRRLIGTSGGDSYNEQFF	TGCGCCAGCAGCCGCCGATTAATTGGTACTAGCGGGGGGGACTCCTACAATGAGCAGTTCTTC
-	15	TRBJ2-1	TRBV5-6	-	CASSLPTGSHNEQFF	TGTGCCAGCAGCTTGCCCACAGGGAGCCACAATGAGCAGTTCTTC
-	15	TRBJ2-6	TRBV6-1	-	CASSPQGTGANVLIF	TGTGCCAGCAGCCCTCAGGGGACTGGGGCCAACGTCCTGATTTTC
-	15	TRBJ2-7	TRBV6-1	TRBD1	CASRLRDRGTYEQYF	TGTGCCAGCAGACTCCGGGACAGGGGGACCTACGAGCAGTACTTC
many	13	TRBJ1-6	TRBV12-3/TRBV12-4	-	CASSSGDNSPLHF	TGTGCCAGCAGTTCAGGAGATAATTCACCCCTCCACTTT
few	14	TRBJ2-7	TRBV28	-	CASSRTALSYEQYF	TGTGCCAGCAGTAGGACGGCTCTTTCCTACGAGCAGTACTTC
many	15	TRBJ2-3	TRBV28	TRBD2	CASSSSGGSTDTQYF	TGTGCCAGCAGTTCTAGCGGGGGGAGCACAGATACGCAGTATTTT
few	14	TRBJ1-6	TRBV14	-	CASSQTSPGSPLHF	TGTGCCAGCAGCCAAACATCCCCGGGCTCACCCCTCCACTTT
few	15	TRBJ2-5	TRBV6-1	TRBD2	CASSGLAGPQETQYF	TGTGCCAGCAGTGGGCTAGCGGGGCCCCAAGAGACCCAGTACTTC
-	13	TRBJ1-2	TRBV4-1	-	CASSPNEGFGYTF	TGCGCCAGCAGCCCAAACGAGGGCTTTGGCTACACCTTC
few	13	TRBJ2-3	TRBV20-1	-	CSARDTDTDTQYF	TGCAGTGCTAGAGACACAGACACAGATACGCAGTATTTT
-	14	TRBJ2-5	TRBV20-1	TRBD2	CSAYQLAGVETQYF	TGCAGTGCTTACCAACTAGCGGGGGTGGAGACCCAGTACTTC
few	13	TRBJ1-4	TRBV20-1	TRBD1	CSARDRGNEKLFF	TGCAGTGCTAGGGACAGGGGTAATGAAAAACTGTTTTTT
few	13	TRBJ2-1	TRBV12-3/TRBV12-4	-	CASSYVRYNEQFF	TGTGCCAGCAGTTACGTACGCTACAATGAGCAGTTCTTC
few	16	TRBJ2-3	TRBV20-1	TRBD2	CSATKRGSGVPDTQYF	TGCAGTGCCACCAAACGGGGTAGCGGGGTTCCGGATACGCAGTATTTT
many	13	TRBJ2-1	TRBV28	-	CASNGGPYNEQFF	TGTGCCAGCAATGGGGGGCCCTACAATGAGCAGTTCTTC
-	13	TRBJ2-3	TRBV20-1	-	CSASRDGTDTQYF	TGCAGTGCCTCTAGGGATGGCACAGATACGCAGTATTTT
-	14	TRBJ2-6	TRBV28	-	CASIRNSGANVLTF	TGTGCCAGCATTCGAAACTCTGGGGCCAACGTCCTGACTTTC
few	17	TRBJ2-5	TRBV11-2	TRBD1	CASSLDLGRGLVETQYF	TGTGCCAGCAGCTTAGATCTTGGCAGGGGGCTTGTTGAGACCCAGTACTTC
few	15	TRBJ2-5	TRBV20-1	-	CSATDTGQTRETQYF	TGCAGTGCTACAGATACTGGACAGACTAGAGAGACCCAGTACTTC
-	15	TRBJ1-6	TRBV6-1	-	CASRPDSSYNSPLHF	TGTGCCAGCAGACCGGACAGCTCCTATAATTCACCCCTCCACTTT
few	13	TRBJ2-3	TRBV2	-	CASNIQLQDTQYF	TGTGCCAGCAACATACAACTCCAAGATACGCAGTATTTT
few	16	TRBJ2-1	TRBV24-1	-	CATSDPRRMSSNEQFF	TGTGCCACCAGTGATCCTAGGAGGATGTCATCCAATGAGCAGTTCTTC
-	14	TRBJ2-5	TRBV5-8	-	CASSRRQIQETQYF	TGTGCCAGCAGCCGTAGACAGATCCAAGAGACCCAGTACTTC
few	17	TRBJ2-1	TRBV12-3/TRBV12-4	-	CASSSYPDRRRGNEQFF	TGTGCCAGCAGTTCCTACCCCGACAGGCGCCGGGGCAATGAGCAGTTCTTC
-	15	TRBJ1-6	TRBV7-2	-	CASSLIRGTNSPLHF	TGTGCCAGCAGCTTAATTAGGGGAACTAATTCACCCCTCCACTTT
few	17	TRBJ2-2	TRBV4-1	-	CASSQTFRFGFAGELFF	TGCGCCAGCAGCCAAACATTTCGGTTCGGGTTCGCCGGGGAGCTGTTTTTT
-	16	TRBJ2-1	TRBV7-9	TRBD2	CASSSGGAGRLDEQFF	TGTGCCAGCAGCTCAGGAGGCGCCGGGAGGCTCGATGAGCAGTTCTTC
-	15	TRBJ2-4	TRBV5-1	-	CASSLEGSSFDIQYF	TGCGCCAGCAGCTTGGAGGGCTCTTCATTTGACATTCAGTACTTC
-	12	TRBJ2-3	TRBV29-1	-	CSVLSFTDTQYF	TGCAGCGTCCTTTCGTTCACAGATACGCAGTATTTT
-	12	TRBJ2-1	TRBV6-6	-	CANGGLLGEQFF	TGTGCCAACGGGGGGCTTTTAGGTGAGCAGTTCTTC
-	13	TRBJ1-2	TRBV4-1	-	CASSQDRPGPYTF	TGCGCCAGCAGCCAAGATCGGCCAGGGCCTTACACCTTC
many	14	TRBJ1-2	TRBV7-9	TRBD1	CASSLPGQGNGYTF	TGTGCCAGCAGCTTACCGGGACAGGGGAATGGCTACACCTTC
-	15	TRBJ1-1	TRBV15	-	CATSRSHVTVTEAFF	TGTGCCACCAGCAGAAGCCACGTGACAGTCACTGAAGCTTTCTTT
-	12	TRBJ2-5	TRBV3-1	-	CASSQEVGTQYF	TGTGCCAGCAGCCAAGAGGTCGGGACCCAGTACTTC
few	14	TRBJ1-4	TRBV28	TRBD1	CASSSGGGDEKLFF	TGTGCCAGCTCATCAGGGGGCGGAGATGAAAAACTGTTTTTT
-	13	TRBJ2-7	TRBV6-1	TRBD1	CASRRTGRIEQYF	TGTGCCAGCCGCCGGACAGGGAGGATAGAGCAGTACTTC
-	16	TRBJ2-3	TRBV5-1	-	CASSLVVQSSTDTQYF	TGCGCCAGCAGCTTGGTTGTACAGTCTAGCACAGATACGCAGTATTTT
few	13	TRBJ2-1	TRBV20-1	-	CSASRGRAWEQFF	TGCAGTGCTAGTCGTGGCAGGGCATGGGAGCAGTTCTTC
few	15	TRBJ2-5	TRBV4-1	TRBD2	CASSRRGVDQETQYF	TGCGCCAGCAGCCGACGGGGGGTGGACCAAGAGACCCAGTACTTC
-	16	TRBJ1-6	TRBV21-1	-	CASSIGGRPATPPLHF	TGTGCCAGCAGCATAGGGGGGAGACCAGCCACCCCACCCCTCCACTTT
-	14	TRBJ2-1	TRBV25-1	-	CASSGGTAYNEQFF	TGTGCCAGCAGTGGGGGGACTGCCTACAATGAGCAGTTCTTC
-	18	TRBJ2-2	TRBV4-3	TRBD2	CASSQNWRLAGGGGELFF	TGCGCCAGCAGCCAAAATTGGAGACTAGCGGGAGGGGGCGGGGAGCTGTTTTTT
few	15	TRBJ2-3	TRBV28	-	CATLMPREPLDTQYF	TGTGCCACCCTAATGCCCCGGGAGCCCCTAGATACGCAGTATTTT
few	14	TRBJ1-1	TRBV5-1	-	CASSLAQGRTEAFF	TGCGCCAGCAGCTTGGCACAGGGTAGGACTGAAGCTTTCTTT
few	13	TRBJ1-1	TRBV6-1	-	CASRSRLNTEAFF	TGTGCCAGCAGATCCCGACTGAACACTGAAGCTTTCTTT
few	14	TRBJ2-2	TRBV7-2	-	CASSQQVVTGELFF	TGTGCCAGCAGCCAGCAAGTGGTCACCGGGGAGCTGTTTTTT
many	14	TRBJ2-5	TRBV12-3/TRBV12-4	TRBD2	CASSLGTSGKTQYF	TGTGCCAGCAGTTTAGGGACTAGCGGGAAGACCCAGTACTTC
-	12	TRBJ1-6	TRBV7-8	-	CASSLLVSPLHF	TGTGCCAGCAGCTTACTTGTTTCACCCCTCCACTTT
-	14	TRBJ2-5	TRBV20-1	-	CSARLAIRQETQYF	TGCAGTGCTAGACTGGCCATCAGACAAGAGACCCAGTACTTC
many	14	TRBJ1-1	TRBV3-1	-	CASSQLQLDTEAFF	TGTGCCAGCAGCCAATTACAGCTGGACACTGAAGCTTTCTTT